The sequence of this T cell receptor (beta chain) was determined in a study of PD-1 blockade in classical Hodgkin lymphoma (dated by TCRdb to 2020 to 2021). Concerning the study at large: Nivolumab dosing was 3 mg/kg intravenously every 2 weeks, continuing until either disease progression or unacceptable toxicity. To define a peripheral blood immune signature of response to PD-1 blockade in classical Hodgkin lymphoma, the study combined TCR beta sequencing with CyTOF.

Points on this clone: Its antigen target is currently unknown. No per-base quality is available; no much larger clone lies one base away.

The research as a whole found: The study was limited to a single clinical trial cohort, and causes of repertoire differences, possibly disease activity or prior therapy, remained undefined. Patients starting nivolumab less than 1 year after ASCT had lower diversity and were excluded from later analyses to avoid confounding by immune reconstitution. CD4+ but not CD8+ TCR diversity rose significantly by C4D1 (p=0.0027 vs p=0.16), most apparent in complete responders (p=0.02). Baseline TCR diversity was reported to be lower in newly diagnosed patients than in healthy donors, and even lower in relapsed/refractory patients. Trial patients with a complete response had baseline diversity similar to that of newly diagnosed patients, while partial responders and progressors had significantly lower diversity.

This specimen's time point label, interpreted: cycle 2 day 1 (C2D1) of nivolumab. All trial patients had relapsed after autologous stem cell transplantation, with cohorts A, B and C differing in prior brentuximab vedotin exposure. The trial cohort included fewer than 65 patients with relapsed/refractory classical Hodgkin lymphoma, and each patient had a best overall response of complete response, partial response or progressive disease. Trial patients were treated with single-agent nivolumab in the multi-cohort phase II CheckMate 205 trial. An independent review committee assessed best overall response by applying the 2007 International Working Group response criteria. PBMCs from the trial were collected at three points: immediately before nivolumab initiation (C1D1), and during therapy at cycle 2 day 1 and cycle 4 day 1. Peripheral blood was collected in 8 mL Vacutainer Cell Preparation Tubes, from which PBMCs were isolated by centrifugation and then cryopreserved.

Genomic DNA was extracted with the Qiagen DNeasy kit from unsorted PBMCs and from negatively selected CD4+ and CD8+ fractions. TCR beta CDR3 regions were subjected to amplification by immunoSEQ multiplex PCR with primers that anneal to V and J segments. A synthetic immune receptor repertoire was used to minimize amplification bias, and any remaining bias was removed computationally after sequencing. The study's processing was this. Custom Python scripts were used to quantify repertoire diversity as the Shannon entropy index. The unsorted, CD4+ and CD8+ repertoires were each analyzed separately, with the exception of combined analyses, where CD4+ and CD8+ sequences were merged in silico. Clonal expansion was defined as a frequency increase of at least 2-fold after treatment compared with C1D1, and clones undetected at baseline were assigned a pseudocount of 0.5. Singleton clones were defined as clones with 0 or 1 copy at C1D1, and non-singleton clones were defined as clones with 2 or more copies. Clones expanded in unsorted samples were labelled as CD4+, CD8+ or unknown by matching protein sequences in sorted samples from the same patient. Wilcoxon tests were applied to paired samples to test diversity changes from C1D1 to C4D1. TCRdb limited this immuneACCESS table to in-frame rearrangements with V and J called. A share of clones is missing; checked studies link under half to unresolved V genes, and the rest is unexplained. For V, J and clone size, that table is used; D and trimming come from the DNA. Here the sample has 100,000 to 120,000 clones; 70% to 90% occur a single time. The ten largest make up just under 20% of the sample.

This TCR derives from a human donor with classical Hodgkin lymphoma. Source: peripheral blood mononuclear cells (PBMCs), taken before the second cycle of nivolumab.

DNA sequence: TGTGCCAGCAGCCCAGCCCGCACAGATACGCAGTATTTT. The translation is CASSPARTDTQYF. Here the chain combines TRBV9 and TRBJ2-3; no D segment can be confidently identified. The CDR3 has 13 amino acids, counting the end cysteine and phenylalanine. The DNA shown is the 39-base CDR3, in frame from base 1. Taken from the germline V gene, the CDR1 and CDR2 loops are SGDLS and YYNGEE. V and J are truncated by 4 bases and 1 base respectively, leaving an intervening sequence of 7 bases.